Listed below are T cell receptor beta chains from one sample, sequenced in a study of cytomegalovirus exposure and HLA in healthy donors. Repertoires were generated with immunoSEQ multiplex PCR, while TCRdb's copy carries only in-frame clones and drops some. The sample includes more than 100,000 clones, over 60% of them seen just once. The sample taken for sequencing was PBMCs. All receptors derive from a man younger than 35 in good health and CMV-seronegative. CDR3s leave out the opening cysteine and the closing phenylalanine or tryptophan. A D gene is named only where the DNA matches it firmly.

NA | TRBJ2-3 | 12 | TRBV7-9 | ASSFGQSTDTQY
NA | TRBJ1-4 | 11 | TRBV5-1 | ASHTGPNEKLF
TRBD2 | TRBJ2-3 | 13 | TRBV9 | ASTRHWRGGDTQY
NA | TRBJ1-2 | 9 | TRBV30 | AWIGDTGYT
NA | TRBJ1-6 | 13 | TRBV7-9 | ASSRNSAGGSPLH
TRBD2 | TRBJ2-1 | 16 | TRBV28 | ASSSLTLAGGGYNEQF
NA | TRBJ1-4 | 10 | TRBV10-3 | AISDGSEKLF
NA | TRBJ2-1 | 9 | TRBV28 | ASSFYRMQF
NA | TRBJ1-1 | 12 | TRBV10-3 | AISESRRGSEAF
TRBD1 | TRBJ1-2 | 11 | TRBV28 | ASTSGQRYGYT
NA | TRBJ2-3 | 13 | TRBV28 | ASSSLQGKVHTQY